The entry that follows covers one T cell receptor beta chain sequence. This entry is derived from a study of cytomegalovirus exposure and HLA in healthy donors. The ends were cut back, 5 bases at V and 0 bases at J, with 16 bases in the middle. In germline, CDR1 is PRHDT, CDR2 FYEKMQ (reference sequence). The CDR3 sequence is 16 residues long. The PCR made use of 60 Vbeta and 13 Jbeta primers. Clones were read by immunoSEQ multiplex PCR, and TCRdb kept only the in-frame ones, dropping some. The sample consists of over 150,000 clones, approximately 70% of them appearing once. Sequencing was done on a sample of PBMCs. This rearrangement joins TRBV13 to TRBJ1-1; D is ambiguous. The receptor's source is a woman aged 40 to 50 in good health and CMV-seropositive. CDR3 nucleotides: TGTGCCAGCAGCCGGCGAAGCGAACACATGAACACTGAAGCTTTCTTT. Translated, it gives CASSRRSEHMNTEAFF.